This T cell receptor (beta chain) was observed in a study of cytomegalovirus exposure and HLA in healthy donors. Study results and caveats: It was approximately 150 TCR beta chains that were listed as cytomegalovirus-associated. According to an earlier analysis, most TCR beta V segments yielded productive rearrangements about 87% or about 30% of the time.

Healthy bone marrow donors formed the donor group. V was pared by 2 bases and J by 2 bases, with 13 bases between. There are 14 residues in the CDR3. Germline-derived CDR1 and CDR2 are GTSNPN and SVGIG (reference sequence). PCR was performed using 60 Vbeta and 13 Jbeta primers. Methods used by the authors: The authors later counted some 76 million unique TCR beta chains, 9 million to 12 million of them shared. Measured with immunoSEQ multiplex PCR; TCRdb has only the in-frame clones, and not every one. The D gene and trimming were derived from the DNA, and the V and J assignments and clone size from that table. Of approximately 160,000 clones listed, just under 80% are singletons. This clone showed up just a few times. Antigen: not known.

J is TRBJ2-7 and V is TRBV30, with D perhaps TRBD2 (6 bases). Sequencing was performed on PBMCs. This TCR was recovered from a woman aged 45-65 years in good health and CMV-seropositive. In DNA, the CDR3 is TGTGCCTGGAGTTCGGACTATTCGACCTACGAGCAGTACTTC. This translates into CAWSSDYSTYEQYF.